This TCR beta chain originates from a study of blood T cell repertoires in COVID-19. Background on the study: Donors in the United States, Italy and Spain gave samples during acute or convalescent COVID-19. The analysed material was cDNA or gDNA that came from T cells, B-cell-depleted T cells, or PBMCs.

The table came from immunoSEQ multiplex PCR; TCRdb's copy has only in-frame clones and leaves some out. In the table there are roughly 100,000 clones, under 90% of which are singletons. In germline, CDR1 is SGHDT, CDR2 YYEEEE. V gave up 3 bases and J gave up 9 bases; unmatched junction bases: 10. This CDR3 is built from 15 residues. This TCR came from a human donor in a cohort sampled during active or convalescent COVID-19. Sequenced input: peripheral blood. The rearrangement joins TRBV5-6 to TRBJ2-4; 9 bases agree with TRBD1. The CDR3 loop reads CASSYRDRDGGIQYF. CDR3 DNA sequence: TGTGCCAGCAGCTACCGGGACAGGGATGGTGGCATTCAGTACTTC.